The rows below give T cell receptor beta chains drawn from one sample of a study of metastatic and nonmetastatic thyroid tumors. With MiXCR, TCRdb called clones anew from the PCR reads. The repertoire holds 16,000 or so clones, with 20% to 25% as singletons. The sample taken for sequencing was tumor tissue. The receptor set was obtained from a male donor with papillary thyroid cancer or a benign thyroid nodule (not recorded which). Some clones in this sample may be carry-over from other donors' samples. Each CDR3 is given with its conserved first and last residue. D genes are given only for firm matches.

D gene,V gene,J gene,CDR3 protein
.,TRBV12-3/TRBV12-4,TRBJ1-1,CASQSQGPNTEAFF
.,TRBV2,TRBJ1-1,CASIGNRVGDTEAFF
TRBD1,TRBV19,TRBJ2-1,CASSKPGQEINNEQFF
TRBD2,TRBV28,TRBJ2-7,CASNPGGAYEQYF
.,TRBV12-3/TRBV12-4,TRBJ1-4,CASNEWGGEKLFF
.,TRBV11-2,TRBJ2-7,CASSPFGGPSYEQYF
.,TRBV24-1,TRBJ2-1,CATSDSPLASAYNEQFF
.,TRBV11-3,TRBJ2-7,CASSTGTTANEQYF
.,TRBV7-8,TRBJ1-2,CASSAPNYGYTF
TRBD1,TRBV5-1,TRBJ2-7,CASSPSGTGSYEQYF
.,TRBV29-1,TRBJ2-2,CSVRGIAHRTGELFF
TRBD1,TRBV10-3,TRBJ2-1,CAISELGQGAKKPYNEQFF
TRBD2,TRBV30,TRBJ2-7,CAWTPSGSQAYEQYF
TRBD2,TRBV9,TRBJ2-7,CASSYGEREREQYF
.,TRBV27,TRBJ2-7,CASSPGLPPEQYF
.,TRBV6-1,TRBJ2-2,CASSEYVGSPDGEPFF
.,TRBV12-3/TRBV12-4,TRBJ1-5,CASTEMGGWQPQHF
TRBD2,TRBV20-1,TRBJ2-2,CSARAGGATGELFF
TRBD2,TRBV9,TRBJ2-1,CASSVEPLGLGGHEQFF
.,TRBV10-3,TRBJ2-5,CATRCWGETQYF
.,TRBV12-5,TRBJ2-5,CASVLSGETQYF
TRBD1,TRBV7-8,TRBJ1-6,CASSSRQGLHF
.,TRBV2,TRBJ1-4,CASLPEPRANEKLFF
.,TRBV6-1,TRBJ2-7,CASITGPSEQYF
TRBD2,TRBV12-5,TRBJ2-7,CASGLVLSGLAGVESYEQYF
TRBD2,TRBV11-2,TRBJ2-7,CAAQWGGYEQYF
TRBD2,TRBV28,TRBJ2-1,CASGTSGVPSYNEQFF
TRBD1,TRBV6-6,TRBJ1-6,CASSAKQGSVSYNSPLHF
TRBD1,TRBV4-1,TRBJ2-1,CASSQGTGGSTNEQFF
TRBD1,TRBV20-1,TRBJ1-3,CSARRDRGGNTIYF
.,TRBV9,TRBJ2-7,CASSVAGGLDEQYF
.,TRBV28,TRBJ1-3,CASSFLPAESSGNTIYF